Below, 11 T cell receptor beta chains from the same sample are listed, as sequenced in a study of post-analysis software for immune sequencing data. TCR beta cDNA libraries had unique molecular identifiers. One entry per CDR3 protein results from TCRdb running MiXCR on the PCR reads. The table lists about half a million distinct CDR3 sequences, around 40% of them singletons. Their cognate antigens are unknown. Study-wide points: Patients carried 4 or 5 TRBV segments more frequently than controls did, and TRBV5-6, TRBV5-1 and TRBV20-1 were among them.

The sequencing input was blood. These receptors all come from a girl aged 10 to 17 with multiple sclerosis.

On this clonotype: One end of the junction varies from germline; a read error may be responsible. The gene calls are TRBV5-1 and TRBJ2-4; D not resolved. The CDR3 covers 13 residues. Germline V lookup: CDR1 SGHRS, CDR2 YFSETQ. The CDR3 sequence: CASSSLDGYEQYF. The CDR3 coding sequence is TGCGCCAGCAGCTCCCTTGACGGTTACGAGCAGTACTTT.

V is TRBV4-2 and J is TRBJ1-2; tentatively, D is TRBD1 (5 bases). The CDR3 consists of 16 residues. Looked up from germline, CDR1 is LGHNA and CDR2 is YNFKEQ. V lost 0 bases and J lost 2, with 13 bases in between. CDR3 protein: CASSQDRGTLNYGYTF. In DNA, the CDR3 is TGTGCCAGCAGCCAAGACAGAGGGACCCTGAACTATGGCTACACCTTC.

V gene TRBV7-2 combines with J gene TRBJ2-1, with D possibly called TRBD1 or TRBD2 (5 bases each). CDR3 length: 16 residues. The germline V and J ends were trimmed by 1 base and 5 bases, with 15 bases remaining between them. Germline V lookup: CDR1 SGHTA, CDR2 FQGNSA. CDR3 in DNA: TGTGCCAGCAGCTTAGTGAGGGGCGACAAAAACAATGAGCAGTTCTTC. It yields the protein CASSLVRGDKNNEQFF.

The chain has TRBV6-1 and TRBJ2-5, with D uncertain. Per germline, CDR1 MNHNS and CDR2 SASEGT. This CDR3 comprises 15 residues. Trimming cost V 3 bases and J 5 bases, with 16 bases left between them. CDR3 in amino acids: CASSDTYQGFETQYF. CDR3 sequence (DNA): TGTGCCAGCAGTGACACCTACCAAGGGTTTGAGACCCAGTACTTC.

This chain joins TRBV29-1 and TRBJ2-7, with D maybe TRBD2 (6 bases). The CDR3 length is 14 residues. Trimming shortened V by 5 bases and J by 6 bases, and 20 bases separated the two germline ends. Germline V gene sequence: CDR1 SQVTM, CDR2 ANQGSEA. The chain's CDR3 is CSVYPGTGRAEQYF. In DNA, the CDR3 is TGCAGCGTTTACCCCGGGACTGGACGAGCCGAGCAGTACTTC.

The V and J genes are TRBV20-1 and TRBJ2-1, with D possibly matching TRBD2 (5 bases). Germline V gives CDR1 DFQATT, CDR2 SNEGSKA (reference sequence). V was shortened by 6 bases and J by 5 bases, with 26 bases between the two germline ends. The CDR3 is 17 residues long. For the CDR3, the DNA is TGCAGTGCCACCAGCGAGGGCAGCGTTTGGCGCCACAATGAGCAGTTCTTC. This codes for CSATSEGSVWRHNEQFF.

This clonotype was seen only a few times. V gene TRBV7-3 combines with J gene TRBJ2-3, with D uncertain. Germline V gene lookup returns CDR1 SGHTA and CDR2 FQGTGA. V was cut by 4 bases and J by 4 bases, with 6 bases left in between. The length of the CDR3 is 12 residues. The CDR3 DNA sequence: TGTGCCAGCAGCTCACAGTCAGATACGCAGTATTTT. Translated, it gives CASSSQSDTQYF.

This chain uses TRBV7-8 with TRBJ2-5; weak D call: TRBD1 (6 bases). There are 16 residues in the CDR3. Trimming pared 5 bases from V and 2 bases from J, leaving 18 bases between. CDR1 is SGHVS, CDR2 FQNEAQ, per germline. CDR3 amino acids: CASSRSGRGVQETQYF. CDR3 DNA sequence: TGTGCCAGCAGCCGAAGCGGCAGGGGCGTACAAGAGACCCAGTACTTC.

The rearrangement joins TRBV7-2 to TRBJ1-5, with D perhaps matching TRBD1 (5 bases). Germline V gene sequence: CDR1 SGHTA, CDR2 FQGNSA. The CDR3 totals 17 residues. Trimming removed 1 base at V and 0 bases at J, with 13 bases between. The CDR3 sequence: CASSLGQGAYSNQPQHF. In nucleotides, the CDR3 is TGTGCCAGCAGCTTAGGACAAGGGGCGTATAGCAATCAGCCCCAGCATTTT.

In this sample, this clonotype turned up a few times. The CDR3 DNA sequence: TGTGCCAGCAGCCCCGGGACACCCGATGAGCAGTTCTTC. Translated: CASSPGTPDEQFF. This chain links TRBV6-6 with TRBJ2-1; a possible D gene is TRBD1 (6 bases). The CDR3 has 13 amino acids. V lost 6 bases and J 8 bases, leaving 14 bases between the germline ends. Germline V lookup: CDR1 MNHNY, CDR2 SVGAGI (reference sequence).

J is TRBJ2-2 and V is TRBV5-1, with D uncertain. CDR1 and CDR2 from the germline V gene are SGHRS and YFSETQ. Deletions cut 0 bases from V and 4 bases from J, with 7 bases between. The CDR3 spans 14 residues. This chain's CDR3 is CASSLASFTGELFF. The CDR3 DNA is TGCGCCAGCAGCTTGGCCAGTTTCACCGGGGAGCTGTTTTTT.